The T cell receptor (beta chain) described here comes from a study of cytomegalovirus exposure and HLA in healthy donors. Study overall: Drawn from HLA-typed donors, about 85 million unique TCRs were held in an early data release.

The study ran its PCR with 60 Vbeta and 13 Jbeta primers. Only in-frame clones appear in the TCRdb table, and some are missing; sequencing was by immunoSEQ multiplex PCR. The data contain around 200,000 clones, roughly four fifths of them singletons. Comments on this clone: The antigen remains unidentified.

Whole-study results and caveats: Among TCR beta chains, those listed as cytomegalovirus-associated numbered about 160. A link between a missense DCLRE1C variant and TCR beta V- and J-gene trimming emerged from a later analysis.

The clonotype was recovered from a man over 45 in good health and CMV-seronegative. The sequencing sample was made of PBMCs.

The CDR3, as DNA: TGTGCCAGCAGCACCCGACGCCTTCGGAGTACTGAAGCTTTCTTT. Protein: CASSTRRLRSTEAFF. This chain uses TRBV7-2 with TRBJ1-1, with unresolved D. Germline V lookup: CDR1 SGHTA, CDR2 FQGNSA. CDR3 size: 15 residues. V was clipped by 5 bases and J by 5 bases, with 18 bases between them. The variable domain in full, with the rest retrieved from reference TRBV7-2 and TRBJ1-1, is GAGVSQSPSNKVTEKGKDVELRCDPISGHTALYWYRQSLGQGLEFLIYFQGNSAPDKSGLPSDRFSAERTGGSVSTLTIQRTQQEDSAVYLCASSTRRLRSTEAFFGQGTRLTVV.